This T cell receptor (beta chain) was profiled in a study of blood T cell repertoires in COVID-19. Background on the study: Samples of COVID-19 (acute and convalescent) were obtained from the United States, Italy and Spain. T cells, B-cell-depleted T cells, or PBMCs supplied cDNA or gDNA.

The protocol was immunoSEQ multiplex PCR, while the TCRdb copy is restricted to in-frame clones and leaves out a portion. Here the sample spans 150,000 or so clones, roughly 90% being singletons. In assigning cohorts, the study relied on participant-reported clinical history. Within the 2 weeks before study entry, each person in the exposed group met a COVID-19 case. The CDR3 runs to 12 residues. The germline V and J ends were trimmed by 3 bases and 6 bases, with 7 bases remaining between them. Germline CDR1 and CDR2: SGHTA and FQGNSA. Notes on this clone: The same CDR3 arises from other DNA sequences in this sample as well.

The chain is built from TRBV7-2 and TRBJ2-3, with D unclear. The sequenced material came from PBMCs or T cells enriched from blood (not recorded which). The receptor's source is a woman between 40 and 50 years old who had been exposed to COVID-19. The CDR3 DNA is TGTGCCAGCAGCTTCCCAGCGGATACGCAGTATTTT. Amino acid sequence: CASSFPADTQYF.